These 8 T cell receptor beta chains were sequenced from one sample in a study of shared clonotypes between healthy human individuals. Only in-frame clones appear in the TCRdb table, and some are missing; sequencing was by immunoSEQ multiplex PCR. This sample carries roughly 2.5 million clones, about 92% of them seen once, and the ten largest clones take more than 0.12%. The specimen was naive CD4+ T cells sorted from blood. Sample subset: CD45RA+ positively selected. These receptors were obtained from a man between 18 and 29 years old in good health.

V is TRBV2 and J is TRBJ2-7; 9 bases are shared with TRBD2. The CDR3 covers 16 residues. Germline V gene data show CDR1 as SNHLY and CDR2 as FYNNEI. V was pared by 0 bases and J by 4 bases, with 7 bases of the junction left unmatched. The CDR3 region has the DNA TGTGCCAGCAGTGAAGCGGGGCTAGCGGGACAATACGAGCAGTACTTC. This gives the protein CASSEAGLAGQYEQYF. The full variable domain, rest sourced from reference TRBV2 and TRBJ2-7, is EPEVTQTPSHQVTQMGQEVILRCVPISNHLYFYWYRQILGQKVEFLVSFYNNEISEKSEIFDDQFSVERPDGSNFTLKIRSTKLEDSAMYFCASSEAGLAGQYEQYFGPGTRLTVT.

The chain carries TRBV28 and TRBJ1-1; no clear D gene. This CDR3 is built from 12 residues. The germline V gene has CDR1 MDHEN and CDR2 SYDVKM. The V gene lost 7 bases and the J gene lost 4 bases, with 10 bases spanning the gap. The CDR3 loop is CASTGSVTEAFF. CDR3 nucleotide sequence: TGTGCCAGCACCGGAAGCGTCACTGAAGCTTTCTTT.

This clone was detected a few times. The chain employs TRBV10-3 and TRBJ1-5; TRBD1 matches at 7 bases. CDR3 length equals 13 residues. CDR1 ENHRY and CDR2 SYGVKD come from the germline V gene. J lost 3 bases, V lost 11 bases, and 7 bases had no gene match. The CDR3 nucleotides read TGTGCCGCAGCGGGGACAGACAATCAGCCCCAGCATTTT. Translation gives CAAAGTDNQPQHF.

The CDR3 region has the DNA TGTGCCAGTAGTATCTCAGGGGCAGGGGGAAATCAGCCCCAGCATTTT. It is translated as CASSISGAGGNQPQHF. The rearrangement links TRBV19 to TRBJ1-5; 7 bases are a match to TRBD1. This CDR3 contains 16 residues. Germline lookup yields CDR1 LNHDA and CDR2 SQIVND (reference sequence). V was clipped by 3 bases and J by 4 bases; unmatched bases: 9.

A note on this clone: One junction end does not reproduce the germline sequence, and a read error may be involved. The chain is built from TRBV7-9 and TRBJ2-5, with D uncertain. The CDR3 has 11 amino acids. Germline CDR1 SEHNR, CDR2 FQNEAQ (reference sequence). In nucleotides, the CDR3 is TGTGCCAGCAGCTTATGGGAAAAGGGTAACTTC. Translated, it gives CASSLWEKGNF.

The chain employs TRBV18 and TRBJ2-7; weak D call: TRBD1 (5 bases). The germline V gene encodes CDR1 KGHSH and CDR2 LQKENI. The germline V and J ends were trimmed by 6 bases and 2 bases, with 14 bases remaining between them. The CDR3 is 14 residues long. CDR3 in amino acids: CASSTGTQTYEQYF. The CDR3 coding sequence is TGTGCCAGCTCCACAGGAACTCAAACCTACGAGCAGTACTTC.

A remark on this clone: Within the sample, other DNA sequences also encode this same CDR3. The J gene is TRBJ2-7, the V gene TRBV6-1, with D possibly being TRBD2 (5 bases). The germline CDR1 and CDR2 sequences are MNHNS and SASEGT. This CDR3 contains 14 residues. Between the trimmed V and J ends, which lost 0 bases and 4 bases, there was a span of 10 bases. The CDR3 loop is CASSEALRGYEQYF. The CDR3 DNA sequence: TGTGCCAGCAGTGAAGCGCTTCGGGGATACGAGCAGTACTTC.

The V and J genes are TRBV19 and TRBJ2-7; 9 bases agree with TRBD2. CDR1 is LNHDA, CDR2 SQIVND, per germline (reference sequence). The V segment lost 5 bases and the J segment 6 bases; nucleotides outside the gene matches: 11. The CDR3 consists of 15 residues. This CDR3 is CASSEWGTSRGEQYF. The CDR3 nucleotides read TGTGCCAGTAGTGAGTGGGGGACTAGCCGCGGCGAGCAGTACTTC.